This note documents a single T cell receptor beta chain sequence. After removal of 3 bases from V and 3 bases from J, the junction contained 2 bases not matched to a gene. Germline values: CDR1 SEHNR, CDR2 FQNEAQ (reference sequence). The CDR3 runs to 14 residues. This record comes from a study of cytomegalovirus exposure and HLA in healthy donors. Study-level information: The same platform was used for the roughly 120 validation repertoires as for the 600 to 700 first-cohort repertoires, as reported in a later analysis.

The table came from immunoSEQ multiplex PCR; TCRdb's copy has only in-frame clones and leaves some out. The sample shows 150,000 to 200,000 clones, about 85% of them seen only once. The TCR was taken from a man aged 25-45 years in good health and CMV-seropositive. The sequenced sample was PBMCs. The chain combines TRBV7-9 with TRBJ2-7, with 10 nucleotides matching TRBD1. CDR3: CASSLDRGNYEQYF. The CDR3 DNA follows: TGTGCCAGCAGCTTGGACAGGGGGAACTACGAGCAGTACTTC.